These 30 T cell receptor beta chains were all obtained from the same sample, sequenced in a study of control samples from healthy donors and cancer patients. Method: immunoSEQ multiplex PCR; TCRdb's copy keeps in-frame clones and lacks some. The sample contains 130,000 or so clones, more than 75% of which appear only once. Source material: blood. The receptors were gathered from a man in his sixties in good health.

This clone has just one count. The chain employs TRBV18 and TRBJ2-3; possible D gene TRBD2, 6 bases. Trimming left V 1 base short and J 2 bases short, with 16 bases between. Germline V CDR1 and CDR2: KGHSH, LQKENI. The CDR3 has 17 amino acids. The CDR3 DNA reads TGTGCCAGCTCACCACTTCCTGCGGGGCGAGACACAGATACGCAGTATTTT. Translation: CASSPLPAGRDTDTQYF. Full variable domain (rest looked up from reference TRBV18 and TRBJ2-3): NAGVMQNPRHLVRRRGQEARLRCSPMKGHSHVYWYRQLPEEGLKFMVYLQKENIIDESGMPKERFSAEFPKEGPSILRIQQVVRGDSAAYFCASSPLPAGRDTDTQYFGPGTRLTVL.

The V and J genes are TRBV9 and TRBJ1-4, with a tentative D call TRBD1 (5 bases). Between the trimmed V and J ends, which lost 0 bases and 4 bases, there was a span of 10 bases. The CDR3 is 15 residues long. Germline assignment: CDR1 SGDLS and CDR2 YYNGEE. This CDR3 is CASSVGAGSNEKLFF. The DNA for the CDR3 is TGTGCCAGCAGCGTAGGGGCAGGGAGTAATGAAAAACTGTTTTTT.

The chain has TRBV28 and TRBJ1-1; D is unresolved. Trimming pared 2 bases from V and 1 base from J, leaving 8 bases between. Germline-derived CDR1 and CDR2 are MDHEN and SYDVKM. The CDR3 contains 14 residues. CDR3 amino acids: CASSLGNRNTEAFF. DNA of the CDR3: TGTGCCAGCAGTTTAGGAAACCGGAACACTGAAGCTTTCTTT. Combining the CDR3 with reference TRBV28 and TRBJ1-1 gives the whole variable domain DVKVTQSSRYLVKRTGEKVFLECVQDMDHENMFWYRQDPGLGLRLIYFSYDVKMKEKGDIPEGYSVSREKKERFSLILESASTNQTSMYLCASSLGNRNTEAFFGQGTRLTVV.

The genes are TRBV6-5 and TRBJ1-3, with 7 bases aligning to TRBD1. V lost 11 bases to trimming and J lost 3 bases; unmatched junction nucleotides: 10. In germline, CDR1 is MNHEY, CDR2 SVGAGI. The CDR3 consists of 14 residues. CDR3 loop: CAGYSQGVGNTIYF. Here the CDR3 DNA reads TGTGCCGGCTATTCCCAGGGGGTTGGAAACACCATATATTTT.

The CDR3 reads CASRPGITLGDRGNQPQHF. CDR3 bases: TGTGCCAGCAGGCCGGGTATAACGCTCGGGGACAGGGGCAATCAGCCCCAGCATTTT. The chain employs TRBV27 and TRBJ1-5; the match to TRBD1 covers 9 bases. V dropped 6 bases and J dropped 2; count of bases not matched to a gene: 17. The CDR3 contains 19 residues. Germline CDR1 MNHEY, CDR2 SMNVEV (reference sequence).

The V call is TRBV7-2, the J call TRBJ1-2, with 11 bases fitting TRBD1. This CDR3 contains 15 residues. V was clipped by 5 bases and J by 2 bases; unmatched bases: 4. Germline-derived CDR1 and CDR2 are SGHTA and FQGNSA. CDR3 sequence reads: CASSGRDRGNYGYTF. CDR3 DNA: TGTGCCAGCAGCGGAAGGGACAGGGGGAACTATGGCTACACCTTC.

The CDR3 sequence: CAAKGLTEAFF. CDR3 DNA: TGTGCCGCAAAGGGGCTGACTGAAGCTTTCTTT. V is TRBV28 and J is TRBJ1-1, with D tentatively TRBD1 (5 bases). The CDR3 has 11 residues. With 11 bases removed from V and 5 bases from J, the gap between germline ends came to 12 bases. CDR1 and CDR2 (germline): MDHEN, SYDVKM. The entire variable domain, with the rest obtained from reference TRBV28 and TRBJ1-1, is as follows: DVKVTQSSRYLVKRTGEKVFLECVQDMDHENMFWYRQDPGLGLRLIYFSYDVKMKEKGDIPEGYSVSREKKERFSLILESASTNQTSMYLCAAKGLTEAFFGQGTRLTVV.

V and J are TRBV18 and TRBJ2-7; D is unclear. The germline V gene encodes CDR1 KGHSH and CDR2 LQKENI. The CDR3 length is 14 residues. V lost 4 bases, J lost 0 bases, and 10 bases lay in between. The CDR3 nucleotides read TGTGCCAGCTCACGTGACATTAGCTCCTACGAGCAGTACTTC. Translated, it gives CASSRDISSYEQYF. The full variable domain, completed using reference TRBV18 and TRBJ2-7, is NAGVMQNPRHLVRRRGQEARLRCSPMKGHSHVYWYRQLPEEGLKFMVYLQKENIIDESGMPKERFSAEFPKEGPSILRIQQVVRGDSAAYFCASSRDISSYEQYFGPGTRLTVT.

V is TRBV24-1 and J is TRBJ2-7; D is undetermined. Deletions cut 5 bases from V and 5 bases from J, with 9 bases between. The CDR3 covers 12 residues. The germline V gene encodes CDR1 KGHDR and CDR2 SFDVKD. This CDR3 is CATSGSGHEQYF. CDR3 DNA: TGTGCCACCAGTGGGTCAGGACACGAGCAGTACTTC.

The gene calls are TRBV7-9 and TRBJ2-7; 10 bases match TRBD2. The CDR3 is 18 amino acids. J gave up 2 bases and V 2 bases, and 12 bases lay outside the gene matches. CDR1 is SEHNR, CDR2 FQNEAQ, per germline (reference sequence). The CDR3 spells CASSLIPPLAGETYEQYF. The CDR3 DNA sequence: TGTGCCAGCAGCTTAATCCCCCCCCTAGCGGGGGAGACCTACGAGCAGTACTTC.

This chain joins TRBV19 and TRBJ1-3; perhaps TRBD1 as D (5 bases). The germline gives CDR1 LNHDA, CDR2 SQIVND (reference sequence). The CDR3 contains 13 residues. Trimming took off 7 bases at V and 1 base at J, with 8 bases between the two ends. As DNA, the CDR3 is TGTGCCAGTAAAGGGGAGTCTGGAAACACCATATATTTT. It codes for CASKGESGNTIYF.

The CDR3 DNA is TGTGCCAGCAGCGTAGGGAACACCGGGGAGCTGTTTTTT. It encodes CASSVGNTGELFF. The V gene is TRBV9, the J gene TRBJ2-2; D remains unclear. CDR3 size: 13 residues. The germline gives CDR1 SGDLS, CDR2 YYNGEE. V lost 0 bases and J 1 base, leaving 1 base between the germline ends.

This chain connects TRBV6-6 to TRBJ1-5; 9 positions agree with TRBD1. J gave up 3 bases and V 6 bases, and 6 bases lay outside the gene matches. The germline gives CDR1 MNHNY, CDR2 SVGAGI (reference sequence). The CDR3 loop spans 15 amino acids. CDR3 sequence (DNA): TGTGCCAGCAGCAAACAGGGGGCCCTCAATCAGCCCCAGCATTTT. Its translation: CASSKQGALNQPQHF.

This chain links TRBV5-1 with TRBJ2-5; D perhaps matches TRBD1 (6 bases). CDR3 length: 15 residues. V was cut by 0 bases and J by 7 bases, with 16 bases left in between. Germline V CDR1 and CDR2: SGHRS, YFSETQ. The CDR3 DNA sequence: TGCGCCAGCAGCTTGGTGGGCAGGGGAGATGGGACCCAGTACTTC. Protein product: CASSLVGRGDGTQYF.

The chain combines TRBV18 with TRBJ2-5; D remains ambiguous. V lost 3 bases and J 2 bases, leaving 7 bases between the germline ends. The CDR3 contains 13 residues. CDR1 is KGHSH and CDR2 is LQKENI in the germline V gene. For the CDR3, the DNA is TGTGCCAGCTCACCCAGAGCTCAAGAGACCCAGTACTTC. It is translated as CASSPRAQETQYF.

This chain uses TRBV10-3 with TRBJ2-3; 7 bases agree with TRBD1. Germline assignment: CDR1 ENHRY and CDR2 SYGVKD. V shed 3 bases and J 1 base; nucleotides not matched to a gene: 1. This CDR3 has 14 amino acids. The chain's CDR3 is CAISDGQGTDTQYF. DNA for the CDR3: TGTGCCATCAGTGACGGACAGGGCACAGATACGCAGTATTTT.

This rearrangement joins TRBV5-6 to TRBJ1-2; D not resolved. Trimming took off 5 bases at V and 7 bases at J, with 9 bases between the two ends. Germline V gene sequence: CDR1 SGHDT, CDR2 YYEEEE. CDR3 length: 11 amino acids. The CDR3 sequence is CASSSNGGYTF. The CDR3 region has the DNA TGTGCCAGCAGTTCGAACGGTGGCTACACCTTC.

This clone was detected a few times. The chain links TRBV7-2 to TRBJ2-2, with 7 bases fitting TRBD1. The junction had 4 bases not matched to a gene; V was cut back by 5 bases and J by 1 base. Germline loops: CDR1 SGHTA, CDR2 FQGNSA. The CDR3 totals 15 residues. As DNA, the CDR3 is TGTGCCAGCAGCCTACAGGGGAGGAACACCGGGGAGCTGTTTTTT. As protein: CASSLQGRNTGELFF. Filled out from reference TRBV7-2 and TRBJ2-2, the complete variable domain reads GAGVSQSPSNKVTEKGKDVELRCDPISGHTALYWYRQSLGQGLEFLIYFQGNSAPDKSGLPSDRFSAERTGGSVSTLTIQRTQQEDSAVYLCASSLQGRNTGELFFGEGSRLTVL.

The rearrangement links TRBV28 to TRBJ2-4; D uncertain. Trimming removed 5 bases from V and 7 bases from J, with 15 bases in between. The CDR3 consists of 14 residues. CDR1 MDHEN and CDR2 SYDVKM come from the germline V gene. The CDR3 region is CASSLYKSENIQYF. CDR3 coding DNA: TGTGCCAGCAGTCTCTATAAGTCGGAGAACATTCAGTACTTC. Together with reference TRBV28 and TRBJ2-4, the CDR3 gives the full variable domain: DVKVTQSSRYLVKRTGEKVFLECVQDMDHENMFWYRQDPGLGLRLIYFSYDVKMKEKGDIPEGYSVSREKKERFSLILESASTNQTSMYLCASSLYKSENIQYFGAGTRLSVL.

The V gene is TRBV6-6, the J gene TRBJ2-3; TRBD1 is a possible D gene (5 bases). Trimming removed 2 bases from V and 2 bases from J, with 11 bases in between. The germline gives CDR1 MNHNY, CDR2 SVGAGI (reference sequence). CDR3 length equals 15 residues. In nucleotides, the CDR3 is TGTGCCAGCAGTTACGATGGGGCTGTCACAGATACGCAGTATTTT. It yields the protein CASSYDGAVTDTQYF.

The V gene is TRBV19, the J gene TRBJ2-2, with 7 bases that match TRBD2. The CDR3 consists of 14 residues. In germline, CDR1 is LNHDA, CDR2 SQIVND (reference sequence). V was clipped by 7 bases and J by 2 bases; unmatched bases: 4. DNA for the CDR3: TGTGCCAGTAACTGGGGGGGTAACACCGGGGAGCTGTTTTTT. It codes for CASNWGGNTGELFF. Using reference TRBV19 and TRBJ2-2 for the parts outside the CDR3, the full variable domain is DGGITQSPKYLFRKEGQNVTLSCEQNLNHDAMYWYRQDPGQGLRLIYYSQIVNDFQKGDIAEGYSVSREKKESFPLTVTSAQKNPTAFYLCASNWGGNTGELFFGEGSRLTVL.

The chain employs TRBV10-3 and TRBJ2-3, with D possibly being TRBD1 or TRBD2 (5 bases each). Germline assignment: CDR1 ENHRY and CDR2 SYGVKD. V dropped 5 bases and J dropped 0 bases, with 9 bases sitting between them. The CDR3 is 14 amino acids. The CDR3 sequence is CAISQGTSTDTQYF. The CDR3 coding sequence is TGTGCCATCAGTCAAGGGACGAGCACAGATACGCAGTATTTT.

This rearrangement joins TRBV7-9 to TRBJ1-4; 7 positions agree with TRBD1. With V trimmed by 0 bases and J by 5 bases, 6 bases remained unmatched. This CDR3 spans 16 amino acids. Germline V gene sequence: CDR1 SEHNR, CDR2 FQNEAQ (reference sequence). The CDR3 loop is CASSLAGTDRNEKLFF. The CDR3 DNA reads TGTGCCAGCAGCTTAGCGGGGACAGACAGGAATGAAAAACTGTTTTTT.

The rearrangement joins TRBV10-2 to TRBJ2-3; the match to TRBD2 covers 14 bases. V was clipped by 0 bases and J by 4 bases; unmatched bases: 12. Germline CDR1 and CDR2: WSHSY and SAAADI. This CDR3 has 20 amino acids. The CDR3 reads CASSESRGTGTSGGSDTQYF. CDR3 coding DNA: TGCGCCAGCAGTGAGTCGAGGGGGACGGGGACTAGCGGGGGCTCAGATACGCAGTATTTT.

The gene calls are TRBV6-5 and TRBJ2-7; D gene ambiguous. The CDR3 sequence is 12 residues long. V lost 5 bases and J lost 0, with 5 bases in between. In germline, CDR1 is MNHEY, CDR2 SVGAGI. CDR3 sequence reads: CASSTLSYEQYF. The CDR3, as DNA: TGTGCCAGCAGTACCCTCTCCTACGAGCAGTACTTC.

The CDR3 protein is CASRLTATGTDTQYF. In DNA, the CDR3 is TGTGCCAGCAGACTAACCGCAACAGGCACAGATACGCAGTATTTT. The V and J genes are TRBV6-5 and TRBJ2-3; no firm D call. The CDR3 totals 15 residues. V was clipped by 6 bases and J by 1 base, with 14 bases between them. The germline gives CDR1 MNHEY, CDR2 SVGAGI.

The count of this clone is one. The CDR3 spells CASSFREYSRGVYGYTF. CDR3 coding DNA: TGTGCCAGCAGCTTTAGAGAATATTCGAGAGGGGTCTATGGCTACACCTTC. The chain joins TRBV5-5 to TRBJ1-2, with D possibly TRBD1 on 5 matching bases. This CDR3 is built from 17 residues. The V gene lost 2 bases and the J gene lost 4 bases, with 21 bases spanning the gap. Germline V gene lookup returns CDR1 SGHKS and CDR2 YYEKEE (reference sequence).

In nucleotides, the CDR3 is TGTGCCAGCAGCCCAGGACAGAGCTCCTACAATGAGCAGTTCTTC. This encodes CASSPGQSSYNEQFF. This sequence joins TRBV5-4 and TRBJ2-1; weak D call: TRBD1 (6 bases). The CDR3 spans 15 residues. CDR1 and CDR2 from the germline V gene are SGHNT and YYREEE (reference sequence). Trimming removed 4 bases from V and 0 bases from J, with 11 bases in between.

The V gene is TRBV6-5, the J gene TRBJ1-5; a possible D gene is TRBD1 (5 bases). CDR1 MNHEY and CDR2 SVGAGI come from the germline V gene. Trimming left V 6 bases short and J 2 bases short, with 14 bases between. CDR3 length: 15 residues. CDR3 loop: CASRGGGAGNQPQHF. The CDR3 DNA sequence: TGTGCCAGCAGGGGGGGAGGGGCAGGCAATCAGCCCCAGCATTTT.

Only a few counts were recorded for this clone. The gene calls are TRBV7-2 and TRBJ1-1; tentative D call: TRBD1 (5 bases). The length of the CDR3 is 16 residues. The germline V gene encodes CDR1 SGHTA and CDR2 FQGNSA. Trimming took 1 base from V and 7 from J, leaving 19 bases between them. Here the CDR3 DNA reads TGTGCCAGCAGCTTAGGTTCCAACCGGGACGGCCTTGAAGCTTTCTTT. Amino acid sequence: CASSLGSNRDGLEAFF.